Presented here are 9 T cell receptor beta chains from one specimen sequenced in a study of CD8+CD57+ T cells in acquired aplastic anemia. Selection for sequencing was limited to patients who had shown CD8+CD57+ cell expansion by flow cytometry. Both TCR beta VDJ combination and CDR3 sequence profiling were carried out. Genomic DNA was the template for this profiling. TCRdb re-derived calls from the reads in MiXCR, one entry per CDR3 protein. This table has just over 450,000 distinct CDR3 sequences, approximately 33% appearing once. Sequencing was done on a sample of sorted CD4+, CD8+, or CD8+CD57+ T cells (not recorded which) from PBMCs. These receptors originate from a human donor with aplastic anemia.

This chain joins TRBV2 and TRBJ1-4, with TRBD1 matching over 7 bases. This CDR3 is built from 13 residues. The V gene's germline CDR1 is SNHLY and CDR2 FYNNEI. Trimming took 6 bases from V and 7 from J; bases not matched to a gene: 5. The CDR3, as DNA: TGTGCCAGCAGCGGGACAGCTAGTGAAAAACTGTTTTTT. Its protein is CASSGTASEKLFF.

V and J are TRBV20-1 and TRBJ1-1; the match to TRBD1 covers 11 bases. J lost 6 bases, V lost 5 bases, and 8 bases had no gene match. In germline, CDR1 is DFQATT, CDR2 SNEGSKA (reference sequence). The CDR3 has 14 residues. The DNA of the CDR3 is TGCAGTGCTCTTGCCGGGACAGGGGGGTCTGAAGCTTTCTTT. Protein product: CSALAGTGGSEAFF.

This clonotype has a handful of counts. The DNA of the CDR3 is TGTGCCAGCAGCTTGATCCAGGGGACCACAGATACGCAGTATTTT. Protein sequence: CASSLIQGTTDTQYF. The rearrangement joins TRBV5-4 to TRBJ2-3, with a possible D match to TRBD1 (6 bases). Trimming removed 1 base from V and 2 bases from J, with 11 bases in between. Per the germline V gene, CDR1 is SGHNT and CDR2 is YYREEE (reference sequence). This CDR3 has 15 residues.

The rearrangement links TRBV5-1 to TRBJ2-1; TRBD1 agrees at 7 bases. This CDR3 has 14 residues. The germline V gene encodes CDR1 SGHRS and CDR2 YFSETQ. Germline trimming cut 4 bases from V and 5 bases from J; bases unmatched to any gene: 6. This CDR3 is CASSAGDRDNEQFF. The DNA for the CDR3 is TGCGCCAGCAGCGCCGGAGACAGGGACAATGAGCAGTTCTTC. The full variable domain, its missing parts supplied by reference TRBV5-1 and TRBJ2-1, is KAGVTQTPRYLIKTRGQQVTLSCSPISGHRSVSWYQQTPGQGLQFLFEYFSETQRNKGNFPGRFSGRQFSNSRSEMNVSTLELGDSALYLCASSAGDRDNEQFFGPGTRLTVL.

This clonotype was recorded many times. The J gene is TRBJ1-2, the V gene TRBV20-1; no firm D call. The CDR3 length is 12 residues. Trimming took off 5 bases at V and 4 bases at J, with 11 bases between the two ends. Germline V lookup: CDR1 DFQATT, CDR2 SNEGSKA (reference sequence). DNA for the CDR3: TGCAGTGCTCCAAGACAATCCTATGGCTACACCTTC. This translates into CSAPRQSYGYTF.

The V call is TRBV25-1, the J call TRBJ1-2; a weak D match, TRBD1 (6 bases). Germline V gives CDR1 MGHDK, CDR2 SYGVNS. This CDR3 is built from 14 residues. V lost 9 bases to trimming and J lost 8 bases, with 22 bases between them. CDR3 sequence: CASGLRGKVYGYTF. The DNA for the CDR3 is TGTGCCAGTGGGCTCAGGGGAAAGGTCTACGGCTACACCTTC.

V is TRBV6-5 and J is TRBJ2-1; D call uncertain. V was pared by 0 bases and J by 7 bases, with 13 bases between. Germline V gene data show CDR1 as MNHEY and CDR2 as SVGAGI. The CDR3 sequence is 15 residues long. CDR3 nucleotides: TGTGCCAGCAGTTACTCGAATTCAGGCTGGAATGAGCAGTTCTTC. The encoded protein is CASSYSNSGWNEQFF.

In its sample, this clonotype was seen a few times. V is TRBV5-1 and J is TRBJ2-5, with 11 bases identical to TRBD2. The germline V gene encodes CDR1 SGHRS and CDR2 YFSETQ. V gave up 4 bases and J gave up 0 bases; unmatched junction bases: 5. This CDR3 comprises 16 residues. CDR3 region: CASSQGLAAYQETQYF. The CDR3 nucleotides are TGCGCCAGCAGCCAGGGACTAGCGGCGTACCAAGAGACCCAGTACTTC.

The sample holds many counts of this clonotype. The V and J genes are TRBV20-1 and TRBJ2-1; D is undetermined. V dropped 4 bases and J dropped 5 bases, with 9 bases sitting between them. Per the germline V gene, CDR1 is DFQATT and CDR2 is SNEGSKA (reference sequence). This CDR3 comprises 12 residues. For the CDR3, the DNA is TGCAGTGCTAAGGACGGCAACAATGAGCAGTTCTTC. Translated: CSAKDGNNEQFF.